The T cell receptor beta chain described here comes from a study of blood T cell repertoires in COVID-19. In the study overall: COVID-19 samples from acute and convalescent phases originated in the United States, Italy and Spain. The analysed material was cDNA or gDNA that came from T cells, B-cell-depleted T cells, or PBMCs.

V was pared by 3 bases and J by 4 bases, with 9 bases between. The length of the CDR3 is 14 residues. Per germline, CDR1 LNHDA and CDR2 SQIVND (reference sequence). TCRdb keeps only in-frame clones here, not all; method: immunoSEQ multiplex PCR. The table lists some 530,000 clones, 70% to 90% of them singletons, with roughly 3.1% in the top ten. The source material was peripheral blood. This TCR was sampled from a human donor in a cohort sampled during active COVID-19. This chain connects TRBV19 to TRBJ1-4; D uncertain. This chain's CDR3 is CASSIRRNNEKLFF. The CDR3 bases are TGTGCCAGTAGTATTCGGAGAAATAATGAAAAACTGTTTTTT.